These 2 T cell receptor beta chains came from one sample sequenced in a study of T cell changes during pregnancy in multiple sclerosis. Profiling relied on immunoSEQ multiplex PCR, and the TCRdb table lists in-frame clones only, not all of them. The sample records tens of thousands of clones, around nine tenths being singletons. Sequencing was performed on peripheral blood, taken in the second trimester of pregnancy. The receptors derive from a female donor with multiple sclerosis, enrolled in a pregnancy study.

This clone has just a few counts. Here the CDR3 reads CASSLAGEGTDTQYF. CDR3 DNA sequence: TGTGCCAGCAGTTTAGCGGGAGAGGGCACAGATACGCAGTATTTT. The chain is built from TRBV6-4 and TRBJ2-3; 9 bases fit TRBD2. Trimming removed 5 bases from V and 1 base from J; junction bases left unmatched: 4. Germline loops: CDR1 MRHNA, CDR2 SNTAGT. The CDR3 runs 15 residues.

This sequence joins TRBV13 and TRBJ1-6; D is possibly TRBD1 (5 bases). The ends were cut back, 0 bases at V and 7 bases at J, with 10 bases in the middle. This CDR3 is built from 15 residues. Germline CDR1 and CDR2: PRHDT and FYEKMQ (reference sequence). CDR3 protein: CASSLGQGGNSPLHF. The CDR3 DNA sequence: TGTGCCAGCAGCTTAGGCCAGGGAGGGAATTCACCCCTCCACTTT.